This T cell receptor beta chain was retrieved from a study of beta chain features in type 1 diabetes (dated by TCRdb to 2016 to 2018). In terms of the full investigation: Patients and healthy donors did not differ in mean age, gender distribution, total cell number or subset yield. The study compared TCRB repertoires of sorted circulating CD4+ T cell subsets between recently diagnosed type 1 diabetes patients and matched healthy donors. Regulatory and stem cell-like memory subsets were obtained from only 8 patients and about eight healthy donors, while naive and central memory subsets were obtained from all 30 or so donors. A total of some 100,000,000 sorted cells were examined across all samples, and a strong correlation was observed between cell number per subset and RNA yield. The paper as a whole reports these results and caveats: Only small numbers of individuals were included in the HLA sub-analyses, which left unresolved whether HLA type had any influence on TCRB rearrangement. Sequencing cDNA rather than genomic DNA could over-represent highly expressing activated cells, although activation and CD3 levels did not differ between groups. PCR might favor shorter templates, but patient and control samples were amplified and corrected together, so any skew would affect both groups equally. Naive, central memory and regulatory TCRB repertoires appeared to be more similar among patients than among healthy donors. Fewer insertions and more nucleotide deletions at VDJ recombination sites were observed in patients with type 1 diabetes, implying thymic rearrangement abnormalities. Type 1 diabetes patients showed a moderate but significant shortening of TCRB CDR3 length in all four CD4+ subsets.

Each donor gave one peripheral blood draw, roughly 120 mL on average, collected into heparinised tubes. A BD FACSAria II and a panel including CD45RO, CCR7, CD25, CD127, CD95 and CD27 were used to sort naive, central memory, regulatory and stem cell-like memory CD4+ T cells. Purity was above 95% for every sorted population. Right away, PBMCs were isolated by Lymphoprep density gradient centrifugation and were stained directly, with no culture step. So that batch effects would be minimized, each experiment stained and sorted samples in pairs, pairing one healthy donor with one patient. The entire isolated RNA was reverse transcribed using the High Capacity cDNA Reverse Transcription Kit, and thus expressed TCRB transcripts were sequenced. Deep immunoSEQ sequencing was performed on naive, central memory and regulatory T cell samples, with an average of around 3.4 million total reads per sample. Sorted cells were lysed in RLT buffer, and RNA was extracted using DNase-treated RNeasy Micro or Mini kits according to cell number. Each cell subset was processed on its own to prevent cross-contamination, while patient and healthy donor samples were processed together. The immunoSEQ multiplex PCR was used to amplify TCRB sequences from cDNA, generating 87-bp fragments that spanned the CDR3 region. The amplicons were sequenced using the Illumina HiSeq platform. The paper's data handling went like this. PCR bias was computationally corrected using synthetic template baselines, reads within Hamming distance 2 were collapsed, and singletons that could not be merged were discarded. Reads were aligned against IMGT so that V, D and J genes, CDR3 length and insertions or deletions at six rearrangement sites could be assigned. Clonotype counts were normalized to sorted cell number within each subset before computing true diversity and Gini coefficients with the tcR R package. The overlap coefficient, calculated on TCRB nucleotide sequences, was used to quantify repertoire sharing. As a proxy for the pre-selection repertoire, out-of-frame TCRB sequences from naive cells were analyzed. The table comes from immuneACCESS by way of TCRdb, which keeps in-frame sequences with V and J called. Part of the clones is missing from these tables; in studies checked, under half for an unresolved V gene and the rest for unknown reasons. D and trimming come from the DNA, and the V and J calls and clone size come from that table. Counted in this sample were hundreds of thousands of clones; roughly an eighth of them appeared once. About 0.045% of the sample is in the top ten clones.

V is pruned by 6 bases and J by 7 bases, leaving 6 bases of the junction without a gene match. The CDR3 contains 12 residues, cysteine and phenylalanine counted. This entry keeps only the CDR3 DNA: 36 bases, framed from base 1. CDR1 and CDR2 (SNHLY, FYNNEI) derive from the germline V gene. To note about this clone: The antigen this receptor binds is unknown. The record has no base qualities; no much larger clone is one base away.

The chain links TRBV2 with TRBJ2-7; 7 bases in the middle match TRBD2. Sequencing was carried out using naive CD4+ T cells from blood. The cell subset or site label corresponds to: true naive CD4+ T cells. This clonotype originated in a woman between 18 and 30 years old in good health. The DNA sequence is TGTGCCAGCAGATGGGCGGGAGTTGAGCAGTACTTC. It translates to CASRWAGVEQYF.